Presented here are 17 T cell receptor beta chains from one specimen sequenced in a study of blood T cells in healthy people across ages. PCR was performed a second time for about 6 to 11 cycles using a sample-barcoded 5' primer and a J-beta primer mix. TCRdb re-called the 5' RACE reads with MiXCR, one entry per CDR3 protein. In the table there are roughly 1,000,000 distinct CDR3 sequences, approximately 25% of which are singletons. The same sample was also used in a study of T cells of mothers and their children.

Material: blood. The receptors derive from a girl aged 2 to 10 in good health.

This chain links TRBV28 with TRBJ1-6, with TRBD1 identical over 8 bases. Germline V gene sequence: CDR1 MDHEN, CDR2 SYDVKM. This CDR3 is 15 amino acids long. Trimming removed 10 bases from V and 1 base from J; junction bases left unmatched: 6. CDR3 sequence: CATRTGMSYNSPLHF. In DNA form, the CDR3 reads TGTGCCACCCGGACAGGGATGTCCTATAATTCACCCCTCCACTTT.

A few counts support this clonotype. The rearrangement links TRBV28 to TRBJ2-5; TRBD1 might be the D (6 bases). V was cut by 1 base and J by 5 bases, with 26 bases left in between. Germline CDR1 is MDHEN and CDR2 is SYDVKM. The CDR3 spans 19 residues. CDR3 sequence reads: CASSLLGRWTAGVLETQYF. CDR3 nucleotides: TGTGCCAGCAGTTTATTAGGTCGGTGGACGGCAGGGGTTCTCGAGACCCAGTACTTC.

Concerning this clonotype itself: Relative to the germline gene, one junction end is altered; a read error may explain this. The J gene is TRBJ2-7, the V gene TRBV2; 7 bases align to TRBD2. The CDR3 is 15 residues long. Germline V lookup: CDR1 SNHLY, CDR2 FYNNEI. The CDR3 sequence: CASIISAGVFKTQCF. The CDR3 nucleotides are TGTGCCAGCATCATCTCCGCGGGAGTATTTAAGACCCAGTGCTTC.

The rearrangement links TRBV4-2 to TRBJ2-5; no clear D gene. CDR1 is LGHNA, CDR2 YNFKEQ, per germline. The CDR3 totals 16 residues. Trimming removed 0 bases from V and 2 bases from J, with 13 bases in between. The CDR3 DNA reads TGTGCCAGCAGCCAAGATTCAGGAGCTTTGCAAGAGACCCAGTACTTC. Its protein product is CASSQDSGALQETQYF.

This clonotype was found many times. This chain connects TRBV2 to TRBJ2-5; no firm D call. Germline V lookup: CDR1 SNHLY, CDR2 FYNNEI. This CDR3 is built from 11 residues. Trimming took off 1 base at V and 3 bases at J, with 0 bases between the two ends. CDR3 nucleotide sequence: TGTGCCAGCAGTGAAGAAGAGACCCAGTACTTC. Its translation is CASSEEETQYF.

The J gene is TRBJ2-3, the V gene TRBV6-1; D gene ambiguous. Trimming took off 4 bases at V and 1 base at J, with 24 bases between the two ends. Germline V gene sequence: CDR1 MNHNS, CDR2 SASEGT. CDR3 length: 19 amino acids. CDR3 loop: CASSVIPDGVIPGTDTQYF. CDR3 nucleotides: TGTGCCAGCAGTGTTATCCCGGACGGTGTTATACCTGGCACAGATACGCAGTATTTT.

This chain uses TRBV7-8 with TRBJ1-4; 7 bases fit TRBD1. The germline V gene has CDR1 SGHVS and CDR2 FQNEAQ. This CDR3 has 15 amino acids. J was trimmed by 3 bases and V by 6 bases; bases with no gene match: 7. The CDR3 DNA sequence: TGTGCCAGCAGTATTCTGACAGGGTCTAATGAAAAACTGTTTTTT. This encodes CASSILTGSNEKLFF.

The chain uses TRBV4-3 and TRBJ2-5; D perhaps matches TRBD2 (5 bases). CDR3 size: 15 residues. V gave up 0 bases and J gave up 4 bases, with 12 bases separating them. Germline-derived CDR1 and CDR2 are LGHNA and YSLEER. The CDR3: CASSQDEGFGETQYF. Written as DNA, the CDR3 is TGCGCCAGCAGCCAAGATGAGGGTTTCGGAGAGACCCAGTACTTC.

The V and J genes are TRBV7-2 and TRBJ2-5; D may be TRBD2 (5 bases). V lost 5 bases and J lost 7, with 14 bases in between. Looked up from germline, CDR1 is SGHTA and CDR2 is FQGNSA. CDR3 length equals 13 residues. CDR3 sequence (DNA): TGTGCCAGCAGCGAAGGGAGCGGCGTGACCCAGTACTTC. Residues: CASSEGSGVTQYF.

This clonotype has more than one count but fewer than ten. The chain carries TRBV7-8 and TRBJ1-6; D gene uncertain. The CDR3 has 15 residues. Germline V gene lookup returns CDR1 SGHVS and CDR2 FQNEAQ. Trimming took 1 base from V and 10 from J, leaving 14 bases between them. The CDR3 DNA reads as TGTGCCAGCAGCTTAGGAATTCGTGGGGTCTCACCCCTCCACTTT. Its protein is CASSLGIRGVSPLHF.

This clonotype was picked up a small number of times. The chain is built from TRBV12-3 or TRBV12-4 and TRBJ1-4, with no clear D. V was cut by 5 bases and J by 5 bases, with 12 bases left in between. The CDR3 runs 14 residues. The CDR3 DNA follows: TGTGCCAGCAGTCCCCTATTAGGGAATGAAAAACTGTTTTTT. This gives the protein CASSPLLGNEKLFF.

V is TRBV29-1 and J is TRBJ1-1; D is uncertain. Germline CDR1 SQVTM, CDR2 ANQGSEA. This CDR3 comprises 12 residues. V was pared by 2 bases and J by 10 bases, with 14 bases between. The CDR3 DNA follows: TGCAGCGTTGAACGAGAAGGGCGGCCAGCTTTCTTT. Translation: CSVEREGRPAFF.

Concerning this clonotype: At one of its ends the junction is not consistent with the germline gene, which may arise from a read error. The CDR3 protein is CANSLFPGAGRNSPLHF. The CDR3 DNA reads TGTGCCAACAGTTTATTCCCCGGGGCGGGCCGTAATTCACCCCTCCACTTT. The chain employs TRBV27 and TRBJ1-6; possible D gene TRBD1, 5 bases. Germline CDR1 and CDR2: MNHEY and SMNVEV (reference sequence). This CDR3 has 17 amino acids.

This chain connects TRBV29-1 to TRBJ1-2; unclear D gene. Germline values: CDR1 SQVTM, CDR2 ANQGSEA. The V and J ends lost 2 bases and 4 bases respectively, with 8 bases between them. This CDR3 has 12 residues. The DNA of the CDR3 is TGCAGCGTTGAACTGAACGCCTATGGCTACACCTTC. Protein sequence: CSVELNAYGYTF.

The rearrangement links TRBV6-5 to TRBJ2-5; no definite D call. The CDR3 extends over 13 amino acids. Trimming took 8 bases from V and 9 from J, leaving 19 bases between them. The germline V gene has CDR1 MNHEY and CDR2 SVGAGI. The CDR3, as DNA: TGTGCCAGCGGATTATCCCCGGGTGCGGCCCAGTACTTC. It codes for CASGLSPGAAQYF.

This clonotype has more than one count but fewer than ten. The J gene is TRBJ1-1, the V gene TRBV12-3 or TRBV12-4; 8 nucleotides match TRBD1. The junction had 10 bases not matched to a gene; V was cut back by 6 bases and J by 10 bases. The CDR3 consists of 13 residues. The DNA for the CDR3 is TGTGCCAGCAGCTTCGGGGACAGGAGAGGAGCTTTCTTT. Its protein is CASSFGDRRGAFF.

The chain is built from TRBV3-1 and TRBJ1-4, with 9 positions matching TRBD1. V gave up 0 bases and J gave up 3 bases; unmatched junction bases: 8. Germline values: CDR1 LGHDT, CDR2 YNNKEL (reference sequence). This CDR3 region has 18 residues. The CDR3 DNA reads TGTGCCAGCAGCCAAGAGAGGGACAGGGAAGGTCCTAATGAAAAACTGTTTTTT. Amino acid sequence: CASSQERDREGPNEKLFF.